This TCR beta chain is drawn from a study of T cells after yellow fever vaccination. Notes on the study in general: Although most clonotypes did not, a small share appeared in both CD4 and CD8 compartments. The study re-detected most primary-vaccination clones after the booster (roughly 96% CD4, roughly 88% CD8).

On this clonotype: Antigen specificity is unknown.

They built TCR cDNA with 5'RACE template switching, a step that put in a universal primer site and UMIs. TCRdb ran MiXCR on the 5' RACE reads and lists one entry per CDR3 protein. The sample has over 250,000 distinct CDR3 sequences; approximately 4% are singletons. Germline V gene data show CDR1 as SQVTM and CDR2 as ANQGSEA. The CDR3 has 15 residues. Trimming at V came to 1 base and at J to 4 bases, leaving 8 bases not matched to a gene. The source material was PBMCs, sampled 5 days after the yellow fever booster vaccination. The clonotype was recovered from a man between 18 and 35 years old who received the YFV17D yellow fever vaccine. This chain connects TRBV29-1 to TRBJ1-2; TRBD1 matches at 8 bases. The CDR3 region has the DNA TGCAGCGTTGAAGGGTCAGGGGGCAGGTTCTATGGCTACACCTTC. The encoded protein is CSVEGSGGRFYGYTF.